This T cell receptor (beta chain) was documented in a study of beta chain features in type 1 diabetes. About the research overall: In age, gender and cell yields, patients were similar to healthy donors.

The sample holds a few counts of this clone. Its antigen is not identified. With 2 bases removed from V and 0 bases from J, the gap between germline ends came to 11 bases. The CDR3 is made up of 16 amino acids. Germline loops: CDR1 MNHEY, CDR2 SVGAGI. CD45RO/CCR7/CD25/CD127/CD95/CD27 sorting isolated CD4+ naive, central memory, regulatory and stem cell-like memory cells. Each sorted fraction was over 95% pure. Expressed TCRB transcripts were sequenced because the entire RNA isolate underwent reverse transcription. TCRdb's table, derived via immunoSEQ multiplex PCR, lists solely in-frame clones and lacks some. The data hold about 290,000 clones, with 8% observed a single time. Study-wide points: People with Type 1 diabetes carried modestly yet significantly shorter TCRB CDR3s in all four CD4+ subsets.

The receptor was derived from a young woman in good health. This sequence joins TRBV6-5 and TRBJ1-3; a weak D match, TRBD1 (5 bases). Sequencing was performed on central memory CD4+ T cells from blood. The CDR3 sequence is CASSYAGAPSGNTIYF. The CDR3 DNA reads as TGTGCCAGCAGTTACGCCGGGGCCCCCTCTGGAAACACCATATATTTT.